A single sample gave rise to the 14 T cell receptor beta chains below, sequenced in a study of chemoradiotherapy in HPV16-positive cancers. Sequencing used immunoSEQ multiplex PCR; TCRdb keeps in-frame clones, though not all of them. The table includes 20,000 to 25,000 clones, roughly 90% detected once. Sequences were derived from blood, sampled from a patient who underwent chemoradiotherapy. The source is a human donor with HPV-associated anogenital cancer.

The chain links TRBV11-2 to TRBJ2-3; 14 positions agree with TRBD2. The CDR3 extends over 16 amino acids. Germline trimming cut 4 bases from V and 6 bases from J; bases unmatched to any gene: 6. CDR1 is SGHAT and CDR2 is FQNNGV in the germline V gene. CDR3 residues: CASSSRLAGGLDTQYF. DNA of the CDR3: TGTGCCAGCAGCTCAAGACTAGCGGGGGGGCTGGATACGCAGTATTTT.

CDR3 region: CASSYSRTSSGNTIYF. The CDR3 bases are TGTGCCAGCAGTTACTCCAGGACAAGCTCTGGAAACACCATATATTTT. The chain is built from TRBV6-5 and TRBJ1-3; tentative D call: TRBD1 (5 bases). The length of the CDR3 is 16 residues. Germline assignment: CDR1 MNHEY and CDR2 SVGAGI. Trimming left V 0 bases short and J 0 bases short, with 9 bases between.

Concerning this clone itself: The sample carries other DNA sequences with the same CDR3. The chain is built from TRBV9 and TRBJ1-5; D not resolved. The germline V and J ends were trimmed by 2 bases and 3 bases, with 6 bases remaining between them. Germline loops: CDR1 SGDLS, CDR2 YYNGEE. The CDR3 totals 13 residues. DNA for the CDR3: TGTGCCAGCAGCGTCGACTACAATCAGCCCCAGCATTTT. Protein product: CASSVDYNQPQHF.

The chain is built from TRBV2 and TRBJ2-7; 10 nucleotides line up with TRBD2. Germline assignment: CDR1 SNHLY and CDR2 FYNNEI. With 3 bases clipped from V and 2 bases from J, the junction kept 4 bases outside the gene matches. The CDR3 spans 15 residues. The CDR3 DNA reads as TGTGCCAGCAGTGAGACTAGCGGGTTGACCTACGAGCAGTACTTC. This gives the protein CASSETSGLTYEQYF.

This clone came up once. The rearrangement links TRBV7-2 to TRBJ2-7, with D unclear. V dropped 3 bases and J dropped 7 bases, with 4 bases sitting between them. CDR3 size: 10 residues. Germline V gives CDR1 SGHTA, CDR2 FQGNSA. This CDR3 is CASSFQEQYV. For the CDR3, the DNA is TGTGCCAGCAGCTTTCAGGAGCAGTACGTC.

This clone was counted once. V and J are TRBV4-1 and TRBJ2-1; 10 bases fit TRBD2. V trimming: 0 bases; J trimming: 4 bases; junction bases outside the gene matches: 15. The CDR3 length is 20 residues. Germline V gives CDR1 MGHRA, CDR2 YSYEKL. The CDR3 is CASSQDLGGASGSTYNEQFF. CDR3 sequence (DNA): TGCGCCAGCAGCCAAGATCTTGGAGGGGCTAGCGGGAGCACTTACAATGAGCAGTTCTTC.

This rearrangement joins TRBV5-1 to TRBJ1-4; D not certain. The germline V and J ends were trimmed by 5 bases and 4 bases, with 15 bases remaining between them. This CDR3 is 15 amino acids long. Per germline, CDR1 SGHRS and CDR2 YFSETQ. DNA for the CDR3: TGCGCCAGCAGTCCTGGACGGCCGAATAATGAAAAACTGTTTTTT. This translates into CASSPGRPNNEKLFF.

This clone was found a few times. The rearrangement links TRBV6-8 to TRBJ1-2; D uncertain. The CDR3 totals 13 residues. V was clipped by 5 bases and J by 4 bases, with 11 bases between them. From germline, CDR1 is MNHGY and CDR2 SAAAGT. This chain's CDR3 is CASSAQPGYGYTF. The DNA of the CDR3 is TGTGCCAGCAGTGCACAACCTGGCTATGGCTACACCTTC.

This sequence joins TRBV5-1 and TRBJ2-1; 15 positions agree with TRBD2. The germline V gene encodes CDR1 SGHRS and CDR2 YFSETQ. CDR3 length equals 21 residues. V lost 0 bases, J lost 8 bases, and 18 bases stayed unmatched. The DNA of the CDR3 is TGCGCCAGCAGCTTGGAAGGGCGAGGGGGACTAGCGGGGGGCCTCCAGGATGAGCAGTTCTTC. This gives the protein CASSLEGRGGLAGGLQDEQFF. The complete variable domain, with remaining parts taken from reference TRBV5-1 and TRBJ2-1, reads KAGVTQTPRYLIKTRGQQVTLSCSPISGHRSVSWYQQTPGQGLQFLFEYFSETQRNKGNFPGRFSGRQFSNSRSEMNVSTLELGDSALYLCASSLEGRGGLAGGLQDEQFFGPGTRLTVL.

The chain recombines TRBV5-5 with TRBJ1-3; TRBD1 might be the D (5 bases). Trimming left V 1 base short and J 3 bases short, with 14 bases between. The germline V gene encodes CDR1 SGHKS and CDR2 YYEKEE (reference sequence). The CDR3 is made up of 16 amino acids. CDR3 sequence (DNA): TGTGCCAGCAGCTTGAAGCAGGGAAACGGTGGAAACACCATATATTTT. Protein: CASSLKQGNGGNTIYF.

This rearrangement joins TRBV5-1 to TRBJ2-5; D is possibly TRBD1 (5 bases). The CDR3 has 14 amino acids. Per the germline V gene, CDR1 is SGHRS and CDR2 is YFSETQ. The germline V and J ends were trimmed by 7 bases and 2 bases, with 15 bases remaining between them. Written as DNA, the CDR3 is TGCGCCAGCCGAAGCAGGGTTGCACAAGAGACCCAGTACTTC. Translated: CASRSRVAQETQYF.

This clone was picked up one time. Here the CDR3 reads CASSASTGSRGRAFF. CDR3 bases: TGTGCCAGCAGTGCTTCGACAGGGTCCCGGGGAAGAGCTTTCTTT. The rearrangement joins TRBV2 to TRBJ1-1; 7 nucleotides match TRBD1. The CDR3 is 15 amino acids. Germline V gene lookup returns CDR1 SNHLY and CDR2 FYNNEI. The V and J ends lost 4 bases and 10 bases, in that order; junction bases with no gene match: 15. Filled out from reference TRBV2 and TRBJ1-1, the complete variable domain reads EPEVTQTPSHQVTQMGQEVILRCVPISNHLYFYWYRQILGQKVEFLVSFYNNEISEKSEIFDDQFSVERPDGSNFTLKIRSTKLEDSAMYFCASSASTGSRGRAFFGQGTRLTVV.

The chain couples TRBV6-1 to TRBJ1-1, with TRBD1 as a possible D gene (5 bases). The CDR3 loop spans 14 amino acids. V was pared by 2 bases and J by 5 bases, with 12 bases between. The germline V gene encodes CDR1 MNHNS and CDR2 SASEGT. The CDR3 nucleotides read TGTGCCAGCAGTGAAACAGGAGGTAGGACTGAAGCTTTCTTT. Translation: CASSETGGRTEAFF.

V usage is TRBV25-1 and J usage is TRBJ1-6; D ambiguous. Trimming took off 4 bases at V and 7 bases at J, with 11 bases between the two ends. This CDR3 comprises 14 residues. Germline-derived CDR1 and CDR2 are MGHDK and SYGVNS. The CDR3 DNA reads as TGTGCCAGCAGTGGCCCACCGGGGAATTCACCCCTCCACTTT. Translated: CASSGPPGNSPLHF. Full variable domain (rest looked up from reference TRBV25-1 and TRBJ1-6): EADIYQTPRYLVIGTGKKITLECSQTMGHDKMYWYQQDPGMELHLIHYSYGVNSTEKGDLSSESTVSRIRTEHFPLTLESARPSHTSQYLCASSGPPGNSPLHFGNGTRLTVT.